These 3 T cell receptor beta chains were sequenced from one sample in a study of T cells after yellow fever vaccination. TCRdb analysed the 5' RACE reads with MiXCR anew, one entry per CDR3 protein. Among about 75,000 distinct CDR3 sequences listed, about 7.2% were seen once. This sample comprised CD8+ T cells sorted from PBMCs, obtained about 10 days after the first yellow fever vaccination. These receptors all stem from a man in his late teens or twenties who received the YFV17D yellow fever vaccine.

This clonotype appeared a few times. The chain recombines TRBV5-1 with TRBJ2-3, with D possibly being TRBD2 (6 bases). Germline V CDR1 and CDR2: SGHRS, YFSETQ. The CDR3 length is 16 residues. V was cut by 1 base and J by 3 bases, with 15 bases left in between. This CDR3 is CASSLRPGDLTDTQYF. As DNA, the CDR3 is TGCGCCAGCAGCTTGAGGCCGGGGGATCTAACAGATACGCAGTATTTT.

There are many counts of this clonotype. The chain is built from TRBV5-1 and TRBJ1-6; D not certain. In germline, CDR1 is SGHRS, CDR2 YFSETQ. The CDR3 has 12 residues. V lost 7 bases and J 8 bases, leaving 10 bases between the germline ends. CDR3 region: CASRGEDSPLHF. The CDR3 region has the DNA TGCGCCAGCCGGGGTGAGGATTCACCCCTCCACTTT.

This clonotype has a count of ten or more. The chain links TRBV10-3 to TRBJ2-1; 10 bases are a match to TRBD2. The CDR3 is made up of 13 amino acids. The junction had 4 bases not matched to a gene; V was cut back by 8 bases and J by 6 bases. Germline V lookup: CDR1 ENHRY, CDR2 SYGVKD. CDR3 DNA: TGTGCCATCGGGAGCGGGGGGGCCAATGAGCAGTTCTTC. Translation gives CAIGSGGANEQFF.